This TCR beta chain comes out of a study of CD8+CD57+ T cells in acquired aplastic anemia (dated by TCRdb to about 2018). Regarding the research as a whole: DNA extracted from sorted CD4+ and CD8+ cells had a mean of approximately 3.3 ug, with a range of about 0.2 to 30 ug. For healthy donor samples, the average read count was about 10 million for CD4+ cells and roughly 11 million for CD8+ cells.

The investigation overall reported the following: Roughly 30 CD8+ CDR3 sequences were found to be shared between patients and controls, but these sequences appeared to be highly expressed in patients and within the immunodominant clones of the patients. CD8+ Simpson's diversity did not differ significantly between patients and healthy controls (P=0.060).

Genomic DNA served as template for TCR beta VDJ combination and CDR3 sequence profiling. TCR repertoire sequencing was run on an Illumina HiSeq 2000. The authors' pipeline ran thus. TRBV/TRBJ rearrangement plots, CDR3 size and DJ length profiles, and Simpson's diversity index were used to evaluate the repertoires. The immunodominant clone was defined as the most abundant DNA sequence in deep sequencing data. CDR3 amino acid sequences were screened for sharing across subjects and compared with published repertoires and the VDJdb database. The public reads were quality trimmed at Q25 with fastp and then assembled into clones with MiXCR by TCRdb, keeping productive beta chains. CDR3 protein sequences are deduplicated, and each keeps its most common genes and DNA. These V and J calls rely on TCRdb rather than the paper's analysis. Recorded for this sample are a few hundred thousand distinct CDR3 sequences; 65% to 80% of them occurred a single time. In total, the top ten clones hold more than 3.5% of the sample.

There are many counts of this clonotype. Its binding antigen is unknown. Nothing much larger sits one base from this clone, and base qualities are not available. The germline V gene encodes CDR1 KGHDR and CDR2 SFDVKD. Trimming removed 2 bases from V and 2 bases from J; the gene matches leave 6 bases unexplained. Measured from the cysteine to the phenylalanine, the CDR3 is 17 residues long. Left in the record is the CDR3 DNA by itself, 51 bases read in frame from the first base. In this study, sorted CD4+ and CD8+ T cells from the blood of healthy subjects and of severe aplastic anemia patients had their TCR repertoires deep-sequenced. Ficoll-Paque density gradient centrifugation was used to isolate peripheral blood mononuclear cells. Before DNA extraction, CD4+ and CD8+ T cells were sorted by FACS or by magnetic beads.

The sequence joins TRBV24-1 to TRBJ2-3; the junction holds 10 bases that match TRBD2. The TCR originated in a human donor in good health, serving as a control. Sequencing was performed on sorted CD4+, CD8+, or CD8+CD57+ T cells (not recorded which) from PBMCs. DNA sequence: TGTGCCACCAGTGATTGGGTAGCGGGGGGAAACACAGATACGCAGTATTTT. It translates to CATSDWVAGGNTDTQYF.